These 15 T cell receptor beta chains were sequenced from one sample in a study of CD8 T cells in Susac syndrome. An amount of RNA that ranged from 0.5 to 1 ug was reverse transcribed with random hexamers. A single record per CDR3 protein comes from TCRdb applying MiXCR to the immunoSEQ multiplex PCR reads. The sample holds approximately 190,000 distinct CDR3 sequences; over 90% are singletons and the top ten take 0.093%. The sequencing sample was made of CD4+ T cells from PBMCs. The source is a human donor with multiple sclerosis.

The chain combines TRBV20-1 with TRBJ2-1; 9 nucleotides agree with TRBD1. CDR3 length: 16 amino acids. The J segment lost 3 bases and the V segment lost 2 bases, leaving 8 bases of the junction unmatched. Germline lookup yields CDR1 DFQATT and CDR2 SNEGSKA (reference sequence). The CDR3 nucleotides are TGCAGTGCTAGACGCTTCACAGGGGGCGGCTACAATGAGCAGTTCTTC. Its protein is CSARRFTGGGYNEQFF.

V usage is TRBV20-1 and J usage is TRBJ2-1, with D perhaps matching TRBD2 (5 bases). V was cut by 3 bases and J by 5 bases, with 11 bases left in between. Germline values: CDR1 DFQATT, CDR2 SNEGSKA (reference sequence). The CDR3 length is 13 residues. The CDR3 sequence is CSASGKNDNEQFF. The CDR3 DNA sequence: TGCAGTGCTAGCGGGAAGAACGACAATGAGCAGTTCTTC.

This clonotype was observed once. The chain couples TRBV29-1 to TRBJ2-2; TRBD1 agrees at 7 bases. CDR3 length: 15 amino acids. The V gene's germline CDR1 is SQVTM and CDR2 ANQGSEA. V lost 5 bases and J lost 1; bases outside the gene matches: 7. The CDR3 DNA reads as TGCAGCGTTCGACAGGGTAGTGGGAACACCGGGGAGCTGTTTTTT. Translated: CSVRQGSGNTGELFF.

For the CDR3, the DNA is TGTGCCAGCAGTTACAGGGGGCTCGGAGAGACCCAGTACTTC. Its protein is CASSYRGLGETQYF. The chain is built from TRBV6-5 and TRBJ2-5; TRBD1 matches 7 bases. The germline V gene encodes CDR1 MNHEY and CDR2 SVGAGI. The CDR3 loop spans 14 amino acids. Germline trimming cut 2 bases from V and 4 bases from J; bases unmatched to any gene: 4.

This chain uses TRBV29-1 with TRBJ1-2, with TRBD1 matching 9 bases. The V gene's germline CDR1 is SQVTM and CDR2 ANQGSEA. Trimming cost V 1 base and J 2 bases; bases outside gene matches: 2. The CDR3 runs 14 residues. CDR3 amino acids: CSVEGGTGNYGYTF. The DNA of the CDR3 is TGCAGCGTTGAAGGTGGGACAGGGAACTATGGCTACACCTTC.

DNA for the CDR3: TGTGCCAGTGGGACTACTGGGCGGGAGCAGTACTTC. Its translation is CASGTTGREQYF. The V and J genes are TRBV12-3 or TRBV12-4 and TRBJ2-7; 7 positions match TRBD2. The CDR3 runs 12 residues. V gave up 9 bases and J gave up 7 bases; unmatched junction bases: 9.

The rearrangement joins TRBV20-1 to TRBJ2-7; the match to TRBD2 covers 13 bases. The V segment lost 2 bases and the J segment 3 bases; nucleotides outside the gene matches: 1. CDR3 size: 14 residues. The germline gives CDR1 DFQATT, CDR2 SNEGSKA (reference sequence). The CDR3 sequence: CSARWTSGSYEQYF. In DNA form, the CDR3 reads TGCAGTGCTAGATGGACTAGCGGGAGCTACGAGCAGTACTTC.

The CDR3 bases are TGTGCCAGCAGGGATACAGGGGCAGATACGCAGTATTTT. As protein: CASRDTGADTQYF. The chain recombines TRBV12-3 or TRBV12-4 with TRBJ2-3, with 7 bases matching TRBD1. With V trimmed by 6 bases and J by 4 bases, 4 bases remained unmatched. The CDR3 is made up of 13 amino acids.

CDR3 coding DNA: TGCGCCAGCAGCCTTGGGTGGGGAGCGGGAGCGATTTACGAGCAGTACTTC. It translates to CASSLGWGAGAIYEQYF. The genes are TRBV5-1 and TRBJ2-7; 8 positions agree with TRBD2. Germline V gene lookup returns CDR1 SGHRS and CDR2 YFSETQ. CDR3 length: 17 amino acids. Losses at the gene ends were 4 bases for V and 4 bases for J; bases not matched to a gene: 16. The variable domain in full, completed from reference TRBV5-1 and TRBJ2-7, reads KAGVTQTPRYLIKTRGQQVTLSCSPISGHRSVSWYQQTPGQGLQFLFEYFSETQRNKGNFPGRFSGRQFSNSRSEMNVSTLELGDSALYLCASSLGWGAGAIYEQYFGPGTRLTVT.

In DNA, the CDR3 is TGTGCCAGCAGTCCAATAGCTCTCGGGTGGGAGACCCAGTACTTC. Its translation: CASSPIALGWETQYF. The chain is built from TRBV3-1 and TRBJ2-5; no firm D call. Germline assignment: CDR1 LGHDT and CDR2 YNNKEL (reference sequence). Trimming took off 6 bases at V and 5 bases at J, with 19 bases between the two ends. The CDR3 sequence is 15 residues long.

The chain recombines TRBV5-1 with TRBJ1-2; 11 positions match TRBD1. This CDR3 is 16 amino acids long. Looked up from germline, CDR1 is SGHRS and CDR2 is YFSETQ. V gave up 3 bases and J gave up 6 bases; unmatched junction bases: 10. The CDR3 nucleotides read TGCGCCAGCAGCTCCCTAGGGGGACAGGGGGGTGATGGCTACACCTTC. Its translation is CASSSLGGQGGDGYTF.

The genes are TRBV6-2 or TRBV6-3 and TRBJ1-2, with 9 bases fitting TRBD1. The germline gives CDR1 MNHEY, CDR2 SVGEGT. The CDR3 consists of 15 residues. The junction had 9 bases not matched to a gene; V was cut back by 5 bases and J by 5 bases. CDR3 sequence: CASSPTDRGGYGYTF. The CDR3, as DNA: TGTGCCAGCAGTCCGACGGACAGGGGTGGTTATGGCTACACCTTC.

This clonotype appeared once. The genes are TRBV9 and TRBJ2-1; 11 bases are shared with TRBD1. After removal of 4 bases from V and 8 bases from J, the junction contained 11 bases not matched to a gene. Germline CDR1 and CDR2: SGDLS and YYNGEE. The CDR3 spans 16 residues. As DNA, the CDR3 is TGTGCCAGCAGCCCTCGTCCCGGACAGGGGGCCTATGAGCAGTTCTTC. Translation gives CASSPRPGQGAYEQFF.

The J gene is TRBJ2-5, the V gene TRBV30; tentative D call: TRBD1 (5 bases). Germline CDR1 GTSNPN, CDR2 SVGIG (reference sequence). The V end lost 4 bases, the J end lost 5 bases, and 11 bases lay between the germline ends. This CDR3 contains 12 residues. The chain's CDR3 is CAWKGPGETQYF. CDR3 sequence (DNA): TGTGCCTGGAAGGGGCCAGGGGAGACCCAGTACTTC.

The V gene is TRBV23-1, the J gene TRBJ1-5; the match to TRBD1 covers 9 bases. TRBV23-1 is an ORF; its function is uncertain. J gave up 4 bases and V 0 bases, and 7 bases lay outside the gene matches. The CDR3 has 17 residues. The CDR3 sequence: CASSQSNRGLVNQPQHF. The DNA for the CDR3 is TGCGCCAGCAGTCAATCGAACAGGGGGCTAGTGAATCAGCCCCAGCATTTT.